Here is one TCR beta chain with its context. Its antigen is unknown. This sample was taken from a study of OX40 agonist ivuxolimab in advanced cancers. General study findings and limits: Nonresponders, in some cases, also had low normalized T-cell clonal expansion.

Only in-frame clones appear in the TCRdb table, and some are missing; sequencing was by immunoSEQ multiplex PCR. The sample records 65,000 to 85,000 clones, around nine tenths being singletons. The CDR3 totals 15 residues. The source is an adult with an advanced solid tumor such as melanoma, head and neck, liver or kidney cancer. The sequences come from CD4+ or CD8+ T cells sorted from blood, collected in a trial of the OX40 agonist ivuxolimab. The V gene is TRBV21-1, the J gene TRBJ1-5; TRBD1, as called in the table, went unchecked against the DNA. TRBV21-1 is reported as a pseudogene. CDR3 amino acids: CASSNQGVWHQPQHF. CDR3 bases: TGTGCCAGCAGCAATCAGGGTGTTTGGCATCAGCCCCAGCATTTT.